Below, 2 T cell receptor beta chains from the same sample are listed, as sequenced in a study of T cells in Graves' hyperthyroidism and ophthalmopathy. TCR beta CDR3 region amplification was performed from RNA transcripts. First-round RT-PCR of the TCR CDR3 relied on the HTBI primer set. TCRdb passed the multiplex PCR reads through MiXCR, listing each CDR3 protein once. The sample holds about 530,000 distinct CDR3 sequences, 17% seen once. Sequences were obtained from blood. All receptors derive from a woman in her late teens or twenties with Graves' ophthalmopathy.

This sequence joins TRBV7-3 and TRBJ1-5; the D gene is possibly TRBD1 (5 bases). The CDR3 has 17 amino acids. The germline CDR1 and CDR2 sequences are SGHTA and FQGTGA. The V gene lost 5 bases and the J gene lost 3 bases, with 20 bases spanning the gap. In DNA, the CDR3 is TGTGCCAGCAGCCCCCCTCAGGGAAAGGAGGTCAATCAGCCCCAGCATTTT. Translation gives CASSPPQGKEVNQPQHF.

The rearrangement uses TRBV29-1 and TRBJ1-2; TRBD1 matches at 11 bases. Germline CDR1 SQVTM, CDR2 ANQGSEA. V was pared by 3 bases and J by 4 bases, with 13 bases of the junction left unmatched. This CDR3 is 17 amino acids long. The CDR3 region is CSVDKSEDRGLSYGYTF. For the CDR3, the DNA is TGCAGCGTTGACAAGAGTGAGGACAGGGGGCTTAGCTATGGCTACACCTTC.